This T cell receptor beta chain derives from a study of T-cell memory formation after mild COVID-19. Overall study: There were largely donor-specific TCR clusters.

TCRdb independently ran MiXCR on the 5' RACE reads; one entry per CDR3 protein. The sample has 380,000 or so distinct CDR3 sequences, around 15% seen once; the top ten hold about a fifth. Overall study findings and caveats: The appearance of some responding clones in pre-infection memory suggested that cross-reactive memory joined.

This clonotype occurred a few times. What it recognizes is unknown. Trimming left V 2 bases short and J 2 bases short, with 14 bases between. The germline V gene encodes CDR1 SGHRS and CDR2 YFSETQ. The length of the CDR3 is 15 residues. Source material: PBMCs or a T cell subset sorted from them (not recorded which). This rearrangement joins TRBV5-1 to TRBJ2-7; possibly TRBD1 for D (6 bases). This receptor was obtained from a man aged 18 to 35 who had mild COVID-19 (a few samples of this study predate the infection). Cell type and time point are not known. CDR3 nucleotide sequence: TGCGCCAGCAGCTTCGTCAGGGGAAACGCCTACGAGCAGTACTTC. As protein: CASSFVRGNAYEQYF.